This T cell receptor beta chain was captured in a study of cytomegalovirus exposure and HLA in healthy donors (dated by TCRdb to about 2017). At the level of the whole study: According to a later analysis, the 120 or so validation repertoires were produced on the same platform as the approximately 600 repertoires of the first cohort. The aim of the study was to test whether cataloging public T cell receptors could identify signatures of past pathogen exposure. In addition to the first cohort of 650 to 800 subjects, a separate validation cohort of 100 to 150 different subjects was used. The study combined high-throughput TCR immunosequencing, statistical association of individual TCRs with disease status, and machine learning to predict cytomegalovirus infection status. Beyond this particular receptor, the publication reports: Cytomegalovirus status was reported to be diagnosed by the classifier with high specificity and sensitivity in both the original and validation cohorts. In the study, around 150 TCR beta chains were listed as associated with cytomegalovirus. Most TCR sequences were observed very rarely across donors, whereas some public TCRs were present in many individuals. Three of the identified cytomegalovirus-associated TCR beta chains were confirmed in vitro to be specific for cytomegalovirus antigens. A later analysis had no HLA typing for the validation cohort, so co-occurrence there was scored across all 120 repertoires. The authors suggested that the approach could potentially be extended to other disease states and immunological phenotypes. Of the cluster scores, approximately 95% were above 0 in a later analysis, which found that TCRs clustered in the first cohort also tended to co-occur in the approximately 120 validation repertoires.

Receptors were amplified or captured by the immunoSEQ multiplex PCR assay. The authors processed their data as follows. A statistical classification framework was built for diagnosing cytomegalovirus status from the catalog of TCR beta chain sequences. Drawn from immuneACCESS, this table holds only the in-frame rearrangements with V and J called that TCRdb kept. Clones are partly lost; checked studies trace under half to an unresolved V gene and leave the rest unexplained. V, J and clone size are taken as reported in that table, and D and trimming were inferred from the DNA itself. For this sample there are over 150,000 clones; more than 80% appear just once. In total, the top ten clones hold approximately 2.9% of the sample. The germline ends are 22 bases apart after V is trimmed by 7 bases and J by 7 bases. Including cysteine and phenylalanine, the CDR3 has 15 amino acids. The kept DNA is CDR3 alone, 45 bases in frame from the first base. From the germline V gene, CDR1 is SNHLY and CDR2 is FYNNEI.

This clone was counted a single time. The antigen it recognizes is unknown. No much larger clone exists at a distance of one base, and base qualities are not known. The donors belonged to the validation cohort of about 110 subjects, which was separate from the approximately 700-subject first cohort. This sequence uses TRBV2 and TRBJ1-2; TRBD1 is a weak D gene call, 5 bases matching. This sequence originates from a woman aged 18-30 years in good health and CMV-seropositive. Sequencing was carried out using PBMCs. Here the CDR3 is given as CASTYNAPGFGGYTF. The bases read TGTGCCAGCACCTACAACGCCCCAGGGTTCGGTGGCTACACCTTC.